This T cell receptor (beta chain) was recorded in a study of OX40 agonist ivuxolimab in advanced cancers. The V end was cut by 3 bases, the J end by 0 bases, with 6 bases between. Germline lookup yields CDR1 SNHLY and CDR2 FYNNEI. The CDR3 spans 13 residues. Baseline was the first blood sampling point, followed by cycle 4 day 1 and cycle 7 day 1. Generated by immunoSEQ multiplex PCR, the TCRdb table keeps only in-frame clones and is missing some. The sample lists 60,000 to 85,000 clones, approximately 87% occurring once. V is TRBV2 and J is TRBJ2-7; D not certain. This receptor was obtained from an adult with an advanced solid tumor such as melanoma, head and neck, liver or kidney cancer. The specimen was CD4+ or CD8+ T cells sorted from blood, collected in a trial of the OX40 agonist ivuxolimab. CDR3: CASSDQVSYEQYF. The CDR3 DNA reads as TGTGCCAGCAGTGATCAGGTCTCCTACGAGCAGTACTTC.